These T cell receptor beta chains were read from a single sample in a study of OX40 agonist ivuxolimab in advanced cancers. Libraries were prepared by immunoSEQ multiplex PCR; TCRdb keeps only in-frame clonotypes and omits some of them. The data contain tens of thousands of clones, about 89% of them seen just once; the ten biggest clones take up around a sixth. Sequencing was performed on CD4+ or CD8+ T cells sorted from blood, taken in a trial of the OX40 agonist ivuxolimab. Receptors originate from an adult with an advanced solid tumor such as melanoma, head and neck, liver or kidney cancer. The CDR3 runs from the conserved cysteine through the conserved F or W. The D gene is left open where the match is weak. Clone size is given for some rows only: seen once, a few or many times, or a class if the clone is expanded.

CDR3aa	CDR3nt	abundance	v_gene	j_gene	d_gene
CASSFGQGVFF	TGTGCCAGCAGCTTCGGGCAGGGGGTATTCTTT	.	TRBV7-9	TRBJ1-1	TRBD1
CASGNNEQFF	TGTGCCAGCGGCAACAATGAGCAGTTCTTC	.	TRBV5-6	TRBJ2-1	.
CASSPLAVGSSNQPQHF	TGTGCCAGCAGTCCATTAGCGGTCGGGTCTAGCAATCAGCCCCAGCATTTT	.	TRBV28	TRBJ1-5	.
CASSQDGPIPQGAEPLHF	TGTGCCAGCAGCCAAGATGGTCCAATTCCACAGGGGGCGGAACCCCTCCACTTT	.	TRBV4-2	TRBJ1-6	TRBD1
CASSDRGGNTEAFF	TGCGCCAGCAGTGATAGGGGAGGGAACACTGAAGCTTTCTTT	.	TRBV10-2	TRBJ1-1	.
CATSRDWQGNEKLFF	TGTGCCACCAGCAGAGATTGGCAGGGGAATGAAAAACTGTTTTTT	.	TRBV15	TRBJ1-4	.
CASSFPNSPLHF	TGTGCCAGCAGTTTCCCCAATTCACCCCTCCACTTT	.	TRBV27	TRBJ1-6	.
CSGDLEYTDTQYF	TGCAGCGGGGATCTCGAATACACAGATACGCAGTATTTT	.	TRBV29-1	TRBJ2-3	.
CASRPGQASYNSPLHF	TGTGCCAGCAGACCGGGACAGGCATCCTATAATTCACCCCTCCACTTT	.	TRBV27	TRBJ1-6	TRBD1
CATNRQAFQPQHF	TGTGCCACCAACCGACAGGCATTTCAGCCCCAGCATTTT	.	TRBV19	TRBJ1-5	.
CASSSLDGELFF	TGTGCCAGCAGTTCCTTGGACGGGGAGCTGTTTTTT	.	TRBV6-5	TRBJ2-2	.
CASSLIRDRGTEAFF	TGTGCCAGCAGTTTAATAAGGGACAGGGGCACTGAAGCTTTCTTT	few	TRBV27	TRBJ1-1	TRBD1
CASSQGISNTGELFF	TGTGCCAGCAGCCAGGGGATTTCGAACACCGGGGAGCTGTTTTTT	few	TRBV7-3	TRBJ2-2	.
CSVGSLAEHNEQFF	TGCAGCGTTGGTTCCCTAGCGGAACACAATGAGCAGTTCTTC	.	TRBV29-1	TRBJ2-1	TRBD2
CASSSRAGDTDTQYF	TGTGCCAGCAGCTCCCGGGCGGGGGACACAGATACGCAGTATTTT	once	TRBV11-3	TRBJ2-3	TRBD2
CASSSTGVTEAFF	TGTGCCAGCAGTTCCACAGGGGTCACTGAAGCTTTCTTT	.	TRBV6-4	TRBJ1-1	TRBD1
CASSFGTTNEQFF	TGTGCCAGCAGCTTCGGGACCACCAATGAGCAGTTCTTC	.	TRBV5-6	TRBJ2-1	.
CASSVGGSTGELFF	TGTGCCAGCAGCGTAGGCGGATCCACCGGGGAGCTGTTTTTT	.	TRBV9	TRBJ2-2	.